A selection of T cell receptor beta chains follows, all from one sample in a study of blood T cells in healthy people across ages. TCRdb itself ran the 5' RACE reads through MiXCR, one entry per CDR3 protein. The data contain 1,300,000 or so distinct CDR3 sequences, roughly 59% of them seen just once; the ten biggest clones take up 5.5% to 8%. The sequencing input was blood. Receptor source: a man aged 18 to 30 in good health. The CDR3 runs from the conserved cysteine through the conserved F or W. The order of the fields is J gene, V gene, D gene, clone size, CDR3 DNA, CDR3 protein. The D gene is left open where the match is weak. Only part of the rows carry a size: once, few, many, or a class if the clone is expanded.

>TRBJ2-7|TRBV5-1|TRBD2|many
TGCGCCAGCAGCGTAGCGGGAACCTACGAGCAGTACTTC
CASSVAGTYEQYF
>TRBJ2-1|TRBV12-3/TRBV12-4|TRBD2|-
TGTGCCAGCAGTTTAGTCGGTGCGGGGGTCTACAATGAGCAGTTCTTC
CASSLVGAGVYNEQFF
>TRBJ1-2|TRBV9|-|-
TGTGCCAGCAGCTCACTCAAGCTTAACTATGGCTACACCTTC
CASSSLKLNYGYTF
>TRBJ2-4|TRBV6-2/TRBV6-3|-|-
TGTGCCAGCGCACAGTTCGACAAAAACATTCAGTACTTC
CASAQFDKNIQYF
>TRBJ1-1|TRBV20-1|TRBD1|-
TGCAGTGCTAGAGATCCGGGACAGGAGAACACTGAAGCTTTCTTT
CSARDPGQENTEAFF
>TRBJ2-5|TRBV10-3|-|few
TGTGCCATCAGTGATTTAGGTCAAGAGACCCAGTACTTC
CAISDLGQETQYF
>TRBJ2-7|TRBV6-5|TRBD1|-
TGTGCCAAGACGACAGGGTGCAGCTACGAGCAGTACTTC
CAKTTGCSYEQYF
>TRBJ1-2|TRBV28|-|-
TGTGCCAGCAGTTTATCATCCGCAGGGCCATATGGCTACACCTTC
CASSLSSAGPYGYTF
>TRBJ2-7|TRBV5-1|-|-
TGCGTCAGCAGCTTGGGCCAGGGCTACGAGCAGTACTTC
CVSSLGQGYEQYF
>TRBJ1-1|TRBV6-5|-|-
TGTGCCAGCAGTTACTCGAAGGATAACACTGAAGCTTTCTTT
CASSYSKDNTEAFF
>TRBJ2-1|TRBV27|-|-
TGTGCCACCATAGGGCCCGGCGGTGAGTCCTACAATGAGCAGTTCTTC
CATIGPGGESYNEQFF
>TRBJ1-1|TRBV6-2/TRBV6-3|-|-
TGTGCCAGCAGTTACTCGGCAGGGAGAAAGGACACTGAAGCTTTCTTT
CASSYSAGRKDTEAFF
>TRBJ2-1|TRBV15|-|-
TGTGCCACCAGCGGGGGAGGTTCTCCCTACAATGAGCAGTTCTTC
CATSGGGSPYNEQFF
>TRBJ1-6|TRBV10-3|TRBD1|-
TGTGCCATCAGGGACAGGGCTGACTCACCCCTCCACTTT
CAIRDRADSPLHF
>TRBJ1-1|TRBV27|-|few
TGTGCCAGCAGTTTGGGTCTGGGCACTGAAGCTTTCTTT
CASSLGLGTEAFF
>TRBJ1-2|TRBV10-2|TRBD1|once
TGCGCCAGCGGGACAGGGAAACGCTACACCTTC
CASGTGKRYTF
>TRBJ2-5|TRBV5-1|-|-
TGCGCCAGCAGCTTGGGACAGCGACTAACGAAGTGGCAAGAGACCCAGTACTTC
CASSLGQRLTKWQETQYF
>TRBJ2-4|TRBV12-3/TRBV12-4|-|-
TGTGCCAGGCAGTTTAATCCTAGGCCGCCAAGGGAGCAGTACTTC
CARQFNPRPPREQYF
>TRBJ2-7|TRBV28|-|-
TGTGCCAGCAACCCTGCAGGGGACTACGAGCAGTACTTC
CASNPAGDYEQYF
>TRBJ2-5|TRBV10-3|-|once
TGTGCCATCAGTGAGTCCGGGCGGCCTCAAGAGACCCAGTACTTC
CAISESGRPQETQYF
>TRBJ2-3|TRBV5-1|TRBD2|-
TGCGCCAGCAGCCGGGAGGGGACATCGCCAGATACGCAGTATTTT
CASSREGTSPDTQYF
>TRBJ2-7|TRBV4-3|TRBD1|-
TGCGCCAGCAGCCAACTCGGACAGGCCTCCTCCTACGAGCAGTACTTC
CASSQLGQASSYEQYF
>TRBJ1-1|TRBV7-2|-|-
TGTGCCAGCAGACCCGAGCAGTTCGGGAGAGCTTTCTTT
CASRPEQFGRAFF
>TRBJ2-1|TRBV20-1|-|once
TGCAGTGCTAGAGAGGTCACGGGAGCCCTTTACAATGAGCAGTTCTTC
CSAREVTGALYNEQFF
>TRBJ1-3|TRBV20-1|-|-
TGCAGTGGGACGAGAGGATCCGGAAACACCATATATTTT
CSGTRGSGNTIYF
>TRBJ1-6|TRBV28|-|-
TGTGCCAGCAGTTTTCGAGCAGGGTGGGACTCCTATAATTCACCCCTCCACTTT
CASSFRAGWDSYNSPLHF
>TRBJ1-4|TRBV5-5|-|few
TGTGCCAGCAGCATATGGGGGCAGTATAATGAAAAACTGTTTTTT
CASSIWGQYNEKLFF
>TRBJ2-7|TRBV6-5|TRBD1|-
TGTGCCAGCAGTAAACAGGGGAAGCCCTACGAGCAGTACTTC
CASSKQGKPYEQYF
>TRBJ2-5|TRBV5-1|-|few
TGCGCCAGCAGCTTGGCGGCAGGGGTCCAAGAGACCCAGTACTTC
CASSLAAGVQETQYF
>TRBJ2-5|TRBV12-3/TRBV12-4|-|once
TGTGCCAGCAGCACCTTCCCGTCGGATGGGACCCAGTACTTC
CASSTFPSDGTQYF
>TRBJ1-2|TRBV10-3|-|-
TGTGCCGCTAGGGGTCAGGGCGGCTACACCTTC
CAARGQGGYTF
>TRBJ2-6|TRBV28|-|-
TGTGCCAGCCACCTCTCTGGGGCCAACGTCCTGACTTTC
CASHLSGANVLTF
>TRBJ2-1|TRBV2|TRBD1|-
TGTGCCAACAAAAGGCCGGGACAGGGGGTTTACAATGAGCAGTTCTTC
CANKRPGQGVYNEQFF
>TRBJ1-1|TRBV7-2|-|-
TGTGCCAGCGGATCAGGGTACCCAGGGGCTTTCTTT
CASGSGYPGAFF